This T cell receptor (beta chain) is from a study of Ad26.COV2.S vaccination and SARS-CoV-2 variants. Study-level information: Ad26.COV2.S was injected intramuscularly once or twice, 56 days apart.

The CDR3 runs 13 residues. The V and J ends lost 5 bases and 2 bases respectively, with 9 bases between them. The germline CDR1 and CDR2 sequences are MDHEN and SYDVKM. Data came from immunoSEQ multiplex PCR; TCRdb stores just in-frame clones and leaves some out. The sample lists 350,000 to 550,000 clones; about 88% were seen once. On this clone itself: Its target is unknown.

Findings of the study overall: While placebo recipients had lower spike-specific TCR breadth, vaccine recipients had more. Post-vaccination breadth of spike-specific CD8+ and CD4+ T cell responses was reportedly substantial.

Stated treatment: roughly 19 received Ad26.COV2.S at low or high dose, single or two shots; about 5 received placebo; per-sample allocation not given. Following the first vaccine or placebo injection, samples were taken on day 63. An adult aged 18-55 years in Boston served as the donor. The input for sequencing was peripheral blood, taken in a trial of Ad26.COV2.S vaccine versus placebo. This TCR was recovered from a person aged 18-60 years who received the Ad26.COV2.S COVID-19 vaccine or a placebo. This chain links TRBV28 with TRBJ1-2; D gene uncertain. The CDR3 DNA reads TGTGCCAGCAGTCTGCGGGAGAACTATGGCTACACCTTC. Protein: CASSLRENYGYTF.